Detailed here is one T cell receptor (beta chain). Its cognate antigen is unknown. The sample comes from a study of blood T cells in healthy people across ages. The study, taken as a whole, reports: Because donor CMV status was unknown, expanded clonotype changes were possibly confounded. Naive CD4+ cell counts and diversity both ran higher in long-lived than in aged donors.

Combining a sample-barcoded 5' primer with a J-beta primer mix, a second PCR ran for roughly 6 to 12 cycles. TCRdb fed the 5' RACE reads into MiXCR, producing one record per CDR3 protein. Of about 1.5 million distinct CDR3 sequences listed, under 55% are singletons. Individuals who donated were healthy Caucasians from Russia aged about 6 to 95. Sequenced: blood. This TCR was sampled from a woman younger than 35 in good health.

CDR3 coding DNA: TGCGCCAGCAGCCCTAGGGCCCCATGGGACAATGAGCAGTACTTC. Translation: CASSPRAPWDNEQYF. This chain joins TRBV5-1 and TRBJ2-7; perhaps TRBD1 as D (6 bases). The germline gives CDR1 SGHRS, CDR2 YFSETQ. V shed 4 bases and J shed 7 bases, with 21 bases lying between them. CDR3 length: 15 amino acids.